This T cell receptor beta chain comes out of a study of radiation and T cells in renal cell carcinoma (TCRdb year 2020). For context, the study as a whole: Samples were obtained from a clinical trial, in which 15 Gy stereotactic body radiation therapy was delivered to primary renal cell carcinomas and nephrectomy was performed 4 weeks later. A total of about 3.8 million unique CDR3 nucleotide sequences, encoding 2.5 million to 3 million unique CDR3 amino acid sequences, were found across all 50 or so samples. In total, approximately 53 samples, comprising approximately 26 tumors and around 27 peripheral blood samples, were subjected to TCR beta sequencing.

Overall results and qualifications from the work: Dynamics of the blood repertoire were not tracked past 4 weeks after treatment. In blood, the top tumor clonotypes increased between baseline and 2 weeks post-radiation and then shrank by 4 weeks, which suggests that tumor-resident clones expanded only transiently. With a single-armed trial design, the study had no way to address how radiation dose or scheduling affects the TCR repertoire. Because pretreatment tumor biopsies were not available, the baseline intratumoral presence of clonotypes could not be determined.

The time point label of this sample denotes: baseline pretreatment blood. The treatment or condition label corresponds to: 15 Gy SBRT to primary tumor, nephrectomy 4 weeks later. To follow tumor-enriched clonotypes, serial peripheral blood was collected from radiation-treated patients at baseline and at 2 weeks and 4 weeks after SBRT. All patients had renal cell carcinoma with clear cell pathology. The QIAamp DNA Blood Mini Kit (Qiagen) was used to prepare genomic DNA for TCR sequencing. The analyses included only samples that passed all quality control checks. At the junction V is shortened by 2 bases and J by 7 bases, with 5 bases in between. The cysteine opens and the phenylalanine closes a CDR3 of 11 amino acids. Only the CDR3 DNA is retained, 33 bases long and in frame from the first base. Taken from the germline V gene, the CDR1 and CDR2 loops are SGHTA and FQGNSA. The immunoSEQ kit was used, according to the manufacturer's recommendations, to generate TCR beta libraries from genomic DNA. Library preparation used a first multiplex PCR with proprietary primers, then a second PCR adding unique barcodes, with bead cleanups after each round. A kit-provided positive control reaction and a negative control reaction were included in every sample batch. The final libraries were assessed on an Agilent 4200 TapeStation D1000 ScreenTape, pooled by volume, and quantified by qPCR. Sequencing ran on an Illumina NextSeq500 with a MidOutput 150-cycle cartridge, using 156 Read1 and 15 Index1 cycles with kit custom primers. The pooled library was loaded at 0.75 to 1 pM with a roughly 20% PhiX control spike-in. Per the authors' processing: The vendor-processed data were analyzed in R, and a clonotype was defined as all T cells that share the same CDR3 nucleotide sequence. For clone abundance analyses, frequencies were normalized to the 10,000 most abundant clones in each sample. Before analysis, public T cell clones were removed, and these numbered fewer than six per sample on average. A difference in abundance of at least 32-fold between compartments was used to define tumor-enriched and baseline blood-enriched clonotypes. Clonotypes expanded or contracted between blood time points were identified with a beta-binomial differential abundance model. The Baroni-Urbani and Buser coefficient was used to measure tumor-blood repertoire similarity, and groups were compared with two-tailed Wilcoxon tests in R. TCRdb limited this immuneACCESS table to in-frame rearrangements with V and J called. A share of clones is missing; checked studies link under half to unresolved V genes, and the rest is unexplained. V, J and clone size are those of that table, while D and trimming were read from the DNA. The sample table contains 150,000 or so clones; only one count was recorded for about 88% of them. In total, the top ten clones hold about 4% of the sample.

Comment on this clone: Its antigen is currently not known. No much larger clonotype is one base removed from it; base qualities were not supplied.

Sample: blood, taken from a patient whose treatment included radiotherapy and nephrectomy. This TCR came from a woman aged 70-85 years with renal cell carcinoma. Rearrangement joined TRBV7-2 to TRBJ1-1; the D gene is not confidently resolved. CDR3 loop: CASSLKVEAFF. The sequence in DNA is TGTGCCAGCAGCTTAAAGGTTGAAGCTTTCTTT. Where the CDR3 stops, the reference TRBV7-2 and TRBJ1-1 genes take over; the full variable domain is GAGVSQSPSNKVTEKGKDVELRCDPISGHTALYWYRQSLGQGLEFLIYFQGNSAPDKSGLPSDRFSAERTGGSVSTLTIQRTQQEDSAVYLCASSLKVEAFFGQGTRLTVV.